Below are 30 T cell receptor beta chains sequenced from a single sample in a study of T cell responses to AZD1222 COVID-19 vaccine. TCRdb's copy holds only in-frame clones and misses some; the assay was immunoSEQ multiplex PCR. The sample includes 95,000 to 150,000 clones, 92% of them seen just once. This specimen was peripheral blood, taken on day 0 of AZD1222 vaccination. The receptors here all came from an adult in good health.

The V gene is TRBV28, the J gene TRBJ1-6, with D possibly matching TRBD1 (5 bases). V was shortened by 2 bases and J by 14 bases, with 10 bases between the two germline ends. The CDR3 loop spans 12 amino acids. Per germline, CDR1 MDHEN and CDR2 SYDVKM. CDR3 sequence reads: CASSLTAQALHF. The CDR3 DNA reads as TGTGCCAGCAGTTTAACGGCACAGGCCCTCCACTTT.

The chain couples TRBV3-1 (or the pseudogene TRBV3-2) to TRBJ1-1; the D gene is possibly TRBD1 (6 bases). Germline CDR1 is LGHDT and CDR2 is YNNKEL (reference sequence). The length of the CDR3 is 16 residues. V was shortened by 4 bases and J by 1 base, with 16 bases between the two germline ends. The CDR3 region is CASSLITGRENTEAFF. The DNA of the CDR3 is TGTGCCAGCAGCCTTATCACAGGGAGGGAGAACACTGAAGCTTTCTTT.

The table lists this clone with a count of one. The V and J genes are TRBV3-1 (or the pseudogene TRBV3-2) and TRBJ1-3, with TRBD1 identical over 7 bases. Germline values: CDR1 LGHDT, CDR2 YNNKEL (reference sequence). Unmatched junction bases numbered 3, after V lost 1 base and J lost 0 bases. The CDR3 is 16 residues long. CDR3 nucleotides: TGTGCCAGCAGCCAAGTGACAGGGAGCTCTGGAAACACCATATATTTT. This sequence encodes CASSQVTGSSGNTIYF.

This sequence joins TRBV15 and TRBJ2-5; a possible D gene is TRBD1 (6 bases). The germline CDR1 and CDR2 sequences are LNHNV and YYDKDF (reference sequence). V was trimmed by 0 bases and J by 5 bases, leaving 19 bases between them. The CDR3 loop spans 17 amino acids. CDR3 DNA sequence: TGTGCCACCAGCAGAGACAAAGGACAGCCCGGGGAGGAGACCCAGTACTTC. Its translation: CATSRDKGQPGEETQYF.

J is TRBJ2-7 and V is TRBV5-4; no clear D. Germline V gene sequence: CDR1 SGHNT, CDR2 YYREEE (reference sequence). CDR3 length: 14 amino acids. V gave up 0 bases and J gave up 6 bases, with 13 bases separating them. CDR3 in amino acids: CASSLVGSSGEQYF. The DNA of the CDR3 is TGTGCCAGCAGCTTGGTGGGTAGTTCTGGCGAGCAGTACTTC.

The chain has TRBV6-5 and TRBJ1-1; TRBD1 matches 11 bases. CDR3 length: 11 amino acids. CDR1 and CDR2 (germline): MNHEY, SVGAGI. The junction had 6 bases not matched to a gene; V was cut back by 10 bases and J by 11 bases. Written as DNA, the CDR3 is TGTGCCACCTCAGGACAGGGGGCGGCTTTCTTT. It translates to CATSGQGAAFF.

The J gene is TRBJ2-3, the V gene TRBV3-1 (or the pseudogene TRBV3-2); TRBD2 aligns across 9 bases. Trimming removed 4 bases from V and 8 bases from J; junction bases left unmatched: 10. CDR1 is LGHDT and CDR2 is YNNKEL in the germline V gene (reference sequence). This CDR3 region has 15 residues. The CDR3 sequence: CASSPVAGAHSTQYF. The CDR3 DNA reads TGTGCCAGCAGCCCCGTAGCGGGAGCGCACTCTACGCAGTATTTT.

V is TRBV3-1 (or the pseudogene TRBV3-2) and J is TRBJ2-1; weak D call: TRBD2 (6 bases). The CDR3 is 14 amino acids. Germline-derived CDR1 and CDR2 are LGHDT and YNNKEL (reference sequence). Trimming pared 2 bases from V and 5 bases from J, leaving 10 bases between. The CDR3 loop reads CASSQLARHNEQFF. The CDR3 DNA reads as TGTGCCAGCAGCCAACTAGCGCGGCACAATGAGCAGTTCTTC.

This rearrangement joins TRBV10-3 to TRBJ2-3; 9 bases are shared with TRBD2. This CDR3 contains 16 residues. V gave up 3 bases and J gave up 2 bases; unmatched junction bases: 6. Germline CDR1 is ENHRY and CDR2 is SYGVKD. In DNA form, the CDR3 reads TGTGCCATCAGTGACCCGCGGGGGGGGCTCACAGATACGCAGTATTTT. It codes for CAISDPRGGLTDTQYF.

The rearrangement uses TRBV25-1 and TRBJ1-2; TRBD1 agrees at 10 bases. This CDR3 region has 15 residues. J gave up 6 bases and V 2 bases, and 6 bases lay outside the gene matches. Germline values: CDR1 MGHDK, CDR2 SYGVNS. CDR3 DNA sequence: TGTGCCAGCAGTGAACAAGCCGGGACAGGGGATGGCTACACCTTC. It yields the protein CASSEQAGTGDGYTF.

The V call is TRBV30, the J call TRBJ2-1, with 7 bases lining up with TRBD2. Germline CDR1 reads GTSNPN; CDR2 reads SVGIG (reference sequence). This CDR3 spans 13 amino acids. V was pared by 6 bases and J by 4 bases, with 6 bases of the junction left unmatched. The chain's CDR3 is CACPGGGYNEQFF. For the CDR3, the DNA is TGTGCCTGCCCTGGGGGGGGTTACAATGAGCAGTTCTTC. The full variable domain, with the rest looked up from reference TRBV30 and TRBJ2-1, is SQTIHQWPATLVQPVGSPLSLECTVEGTSNPNLYWYRQAAGRGLQLLFYSVGIGQISSEVPQNLSASRPQDRQFILSSKKLLLSDSGFYLCACPGGGYNEQFFGPGTRLTVL.

The chain has TRBV12-3 or TRBV12-4 and TRBJ1-5; D gene unclear. V was cut by 6 bases and J by 4 bases, with 10 bases left in between. The CDR3 runs to 13 residues. CDR3 in DNA: TGTGCCAGCAGCCCTACTGGGAATCAGCCCCAGCATTTT. Encoded protein: CASSPTGNQPQHF.

This rearrangement joins TRBV7-2 to TRBJ2-7; a possible D gene is TRBD1 (6 bases). With 3 bases removed from V and 1 base from J, the gap between germline ends came to 13 bases. CDR3 length: 15 residues. CDR1 is SGHTA and CDR2 is FQGNSA in the germline V gene. The DNA for the CDR3 is TGTGCCAGCAGCTTTCAGGGGTTAGCGTCCTACGAGCAGTACTTC. Amino acid sequence: CASSFQGLASYEQYF. Looking up the rest from reference TRBV7-2 and TRBJ2-7 gives the full variable domain: GAGVSQSPSNKVTEKGKDVELRCDPISGHTALYWYRQSLGQGLEFLIYFQGNSAPDKSGLPSDRFSAERTGGSVSTLTIQRTQQEDSAVYLCASSFQGLASYEQYFGPGTRLTVT.

The V call is TRBV24-1, the J call TRBJ2-7; 10 bases match TRBD1. Per germline, CDR1 KGHDR and CDR2 SFDVKD. The CDR3 is made up of 16 amino acids. V lost 3 bases, J lost 6 bases, and 10 bases stayed unmatched. In DNA, the CDR3 is TGTGCCACCAGTGATCCCTACCGGACAGGGGGAACCGAGCAGTACTTC. Translating it yields CATSDPYRTGGTEQYF.

The rearrangement uses TRBV29-1 and TRBJ1-4; D is perhaps TRBD1 (5 bases). The CDR3 has 16 amino acids. CDR1 and CDR2 (germline): SQVTM, ANQGSEA. Deletions cut 6 bases from V and 3 bases from J, with 20 bases between. Here the CDR3 reads CSVRWGLGQSNEKLFF. In nucleotides, the CDR3 is TGCAGCGTACGTTGGGGGTTGGGTCAGTCTAATGAAAAACTGTTTTTT.

V gene TRBV4-1 combines with J gene TRBJ2-7; D may be TRBD2 (6 bases). The length of the CDR3 is 15 residues. The V end was cut by 0 bases, the J end by 2 bases, with 11 bases between. Germline CDR1 is MGHRA and CDR2 is YSYEKL. The CDR3 region is CASSQEAWGAYEQYF. The CDR3 DNA is TGCGCCAGCAGCCAAGAGGCGTGGGGGGCCTACGAGCAGTACTTC.

The CDR3 sequence: CASSLGRASGYTF. The CDR3 DNA follows: TGTGCCAGCAGCTTAGGCAGGGCCTCTGGCTACACCTTC. The gene calls are TRBV7-2 and TRBJ1-2, with a tentative D call TRBD1 (5 bases). Looked up from germline, CDR1 is SGHTA and CDR2 is FQGNSA. V lost 1 base and J 7 bases, leaving 10 bases between the germline ends. The CDR3 totals 13 residues.

The chain uses TRBV7-2 and TRBJ2-3; no clear D. Trimming stripped 5 bases from V and 2 bases from J, with 14 bases between. Germline-derived CDR1 and CDR2 are SGHTA and FQGNSA. CDR3 length equals 15 residues. CDR3 region: CASSPVGKLTDTQYF. CDR3 nucleotide sequence: TGTGCCAGCAGCCCCGTGGGCAAGCTCACAGATACGCAGTATTTT.

DNA for the CDR3: TGTGCCAGCAGTTTAAGGGGACAGACGTTCTCCTATGGCTACACCTTC. Translated: CASSLRGQTFSYGYTF. The chain uses TRBV28 and TRBJ1-2, with TRBD1 matching 7 bases. CDR1 and CDR2 from the germline V gene are MDHEN and SYDVKM. V lost 2 bases, J lost 4 bases, and 10 bases stayed unmatched. This CDR3 has 16 amino acids.

V usage is TRBV7-9 and J usage is TRBJ1-6, with D perhaps matching TRBD1 (6 bases). This CDR3 contains 12 residues. Germline assignment: CDR1 SEHNR and CDR2 FQNEAQ (reference sequence). V gave up 8 bases and J gave up 12 bases, with 14 bases separating them. The CDR3 reads CASAREGEPLHF. The CDR3 nucleotides are TGTGCCAGCGCACGTGAGGGGGAACCCCTCCACTTT.

V usage is TRBV7-9 and J usage is TRBJ2-1, with 8 bases fitting TRBD2. CDR3 length: 15 residues. Germline V gene data show CDR1 as SEHNR and CDR2 as FQNEAQ (reference sequence). J lost 2 bases, V lost 5 bases, and 5 bases had no gene match. CDR3 nucleotides: TGTGCCAGCAGCCGTACTAGCGGCCCCTACAATGAGCAGTTCTTC. Its protein product is CASSRTSGPYNEQFF.

V is TRBV9 and J is TRBJ1-2; 9 nucleotides match TRBD1. The J segment lost 8 bases and the V segment lost 0 bases, leaving 11 bases of the junction unmatched. Germline V CDR1 and CDR2: SGDLS, YYNGEE. The CDR3 has 16 amino acids. CDR3 nucleotide sequence: TGTGCCAGCAGCGTAGAAAAAGGACAGGGGCTGGGAGGCTACACCTTC. It translates to CASSVEKGQGLGGYTF.

The chain carries TRBV18 and TRBJ1-5; D may be TRBD1 (5 bases). V lost 3 bases to trimming and J lost 4 bases, with 16 bases between them. Germline V lookup: CDR1 KGHSH, CDR2 LQKENI. This CDR3 has 16 residues. CDR3 loop: CASSPGTVRQNQPQHF. For the CDR3, the DNA is TGTGCCAGCTCACCCGGAACGGTCAGACAGAATCAGCCCCAGCATTTT.

The chain links TRBV5-1 to TRBJ2-1; unclear D gene. The CDR3 runs 17 residues. Trimming cost V 4 bases and J 0 bases, with 17 bases left between them. Per the germline V gene, CDR1 is SGHRS and CDR2 is YFSETQ. The CDR3 loop is CASSPRPSGVSYNEQFF. In nucleotides, the CDR3 is TGCGCCAGCAGCCCCCGCCCCAGTGGGGTCTCCTACAATGAGCAGTTCTTC.

This chain connects TRBV5-5 to TRBJ2-7; 7 bases align to TRBD1. After removal of 4 bases from V and 5 bases from J, the junction contained 6 bases not matched to a gene. Germline CDR1 SGHKS, CDR2 YYEKEE (reference sequence). The CDR3 has 13 residues. Here the CDR3 reads CASSGDRVHEQYF. The CDR3 DNA reads TGTGCCAGCAGCGGAGACAGGGTCCACGAGCAGTACTTC.

The CDR3 reads CASSDSSSGTDTQYF. CDR3 in DNA: TGTGCCAGCAGTGACTCGAGTAGCGGCACAGATACGCAGTATTTT. V usage is TRBV6-4 and J usage is TRBJ2-3, with TRBD2 as a possible D gene (5 bases). CDR3 length: 15 residues. With 0 bases removed from V and 1 base from J, the gap between germline ends came to 8 bases. From germline, CDR1 is MRHNA and CDR2 SNTAGT.

V is TRBV18 and J is TRBJ1-1; D remains unclear. With 6 bases removed from V and 0 bases from J, the gap between germline ends came to 14 bases. CDR1 is KGHSH and CDR2 is LQKENI in the germline V gene. This CDR3 has 15 residues. The CDR3 DNA reads as TGTGCCAGCTCCACAAAAGGCACAATGAACACTGAAGCTTTCTTT. Translating it yields CASSTKGTMNTEAFF. Full variable domain (outside the CDR3, taken from reference TRBV18 and TRBJ1-1): NAGVMQNPRHLVRRRGQEARLRCSPMKGHSHVYWYRQLPEEGLKFMVYLQKENIIDESGMPKERFSAEFPKEGPSILRIQQVVRGDSAAYFCASSTKGTMNTEAFFGQGTRLTVV.

This chain uses TRBV24-1 with TRBJ1-5, with 8 bases lining up with TRBD1. Germline loops: CDR1 KGHDR, CDR2 SFDVKD. V shed 3 bases and J 2 bases; nucleotides not matched to a gene: 2. The CDR3 extends over 15 amino acids. The CDR3 coding sequence is TGTGCCACCAGTGATCCGGGACAGGGCAATCAGCCCCAGCATTTT. Encoded protein: CATSDPGQGNQPQHF.

CDR3 DNA sequence: TGTGCCAGCTCGTCCAACAGGGGTGCACGGTCCTACGAGCAGTACTTC. It is translated as CASSSNRGARSYEQYF. The chain joins TRBV18 to TRBJ2-7; 7 bases map to TRBD1. The length of the CDR3 is 16 residues. Germline V gene sequence: CDR1 KGHSH, CDR2 LQKENI. Trimming at V came to 6 bases and at J to 1 base, leaving 12 bases not matched to a gene.

The DNA of the CDR3 is TGTGCCAGCCGGGGTCTAGGGGGGATCGGTACGCAGTATTTT. It specifies CASRGLGGIGTQYF. The V gene is TRBV6-5, the J gene TRBJ2-3, with D perhaps assigned TRBD1 or TRBD2 (6 bases each). The germline CDR1 and CDR2 sequences are MNHEY and SVGAGI. This CDR3 comprises 14 residues. V was trimmed by 8 bases and J by 8 bases, leaving 20 bases between them.